The 19 T cell receptor beta chains in this list originate from one sample, sequenced in a study of a mutant IDH1 vaccine in newly diagnosed glioma. The antigens these receptors bind are not known. Produced via immunoSEQ multiplex PCR; TCRdb's table is partial and in-frame only. Among tens of thousands of clones, about 76% were seen once, and the ten largest hold roughly 5%. Time point here: week 35, safety follow-up. The content of each vaccine dose was 300 ug of mutant IDH1 20-mer peptide, and topical imiquimod accompanied it. The source material was PBMCs, sampled from a glioma patient whose treatment included an IDH1 peptide vaccine. Source of these receptors: a woman aged 40 to 50 with glioma. Some clones in this sample may be carry-over from other donors' samples.

V gene TRBV4-3 combines with J gene TRBJ2-3, with unresolved D. The CDR3 has 15 amino acids. Germline CDR1 reads LGHNA; CDR2 reads YSLEER. V lost 1 base, J lost 0 bases, and 8 bases lay in between. CDR3 sequence reads: CASSQGRTSTDTQYF. The CDR3 region has the DNA TGCGCCAGCAGCCAAGGCCGCACTAGCACAGATACGCAGTATTTT.

V gene TRBV7-3 combines with J gene TRBJ1-2, with D uncertain. CDR1 is SGHTA, CDR2 FQGTGA, per germline. CDR3 size: 15 residues. V lost 0 bases and J 0 bases, leaving 8 bases between the germline ends. The DNA for the CDR3 is TGTGCCAGCAGCTTAACCCCCGGACCTAACTATGGCTACACCTTC. Protein product: CASSLTPGPNYGYTF.

The chain uses TRBV2 and TRBJ1-5; D ambiguous. Trimming left V 8 bases short and J 3 bases short, with 17 bases between. The CDR3 has 15 residues. The germline gives CDR1 SNHLY, CDR2 FYNNEI. The CDR3 bases are TGTGCCAGCTCAGAGGAGGCAGGTATCAATCAGCCCCAGCATTTT. Its protein is CASSEEAGINQPQHF.

This clone was seen only a few times. The chain uses TRBV9 and TRBJ1-6, with D tentatively TRBD1 (6 bases). Trimming removed 0 bases at V and 7 bases at J, with 17 bases between. CDR3 length: 17 amino acids. Germline V gives CDR1 SGDLS, CDR2 YYNGEE. Here the CDR3 reads CASSVGGGGKENSPLHF. The CDR3 coding sequence is TGTGCCAGCAGCGTAGGAGGAGGGGGGAAGGAAAATTCACCCCTCCACTTT.

The rearrangement links TRBV10-3 to TRBJ2-5, with no clear D. In germline, CDR1 is ENHRY, CDR2 SYGVKD. Trimming pared 10 bases from V and 2 bases from J, leaving 11 bases between. The CDR3 is made up of 12 amino acids. In DNA form, the CDR3 reads TGTGCCACCCCGACCCGTCAAGAGACCCAGTACTTC. Protein sequence: CATPTRQETQYF.

This clone appeared a few times. The V call is TRBV19, the J call TRBJ2-7, with D perhaps TRBD2 (5 bases). CDR1 LNHDA and CDR2 SQIVND come from the germline V gene (reference sequence). This CDR3 comprises 11 residues. V was cut by 10 bases and J by 7 bases, with 14 bases left in between. The CDR3 DNA follows: TGTGCCACTAGACGGGGAATGGAGCAGTACTTC. As protein: CATRRGMEQYF.

Only a few counts were recorded for this clone. The genes are TRBV19 and TRBJ1-1; D may be TRBD1 (6 bases). Germline assignment: CDR1 LNHDA and CDR2 SQIVND (reference sequence). Trimming shortened V by 7 bases and J by 2 bases, and 20 bases separated the two germline ends. This CDR3 is built from 16 residues. The CDR3: CASILMGRGGNTEAFF. CDR3 sequence (DNA): TGTGCCAGTATCCTCATGGGGAGGGGGGGAAACACTGAAGCTTTCTTT.

The rearrangement uses TRBV5-1 and TRBJ1-5; D might be TRBD1 (6 bases). The CDR3 loop spans 14 amino acids. Trimming left V 4 bases short and J 7 bases short, with 15 bases between. Per germline, CDR1 SGHRS and CDR2 YFSETQ. The CDR3 bases are TGCGCCAGCAGCGACGAGGCGGGGGGCCAGCCCCAGCATTTT. Translation gives CASSDEAGGQPQHF.

This chain uses TRBV4-1 with TRBJ2-3; 13 positions agree with TRBD2. V lost 4 bases and J lost 4; bases outside the gene matches: 2. Germline-derived CDR1 and CDR2 are MGHRA and YSYEKL. The CDR3 spans 15 residues. The CDR3 bases are TGCGCCAGCAGCCTAGGACTAGCGGGGGCAGATACGCAGTATTTT. This codes for CASSLGLAGADTQYF.

This chain uses TRBV14 with TRBJ2-7; D call uncertain. Trimming removed 2 bases at V and 3 bases at J, with 5 bases between. CDR3 length equals 12 residues. Germline CDR1 SGHDN, CDR2 FVKESK. CDR3 residues: CASSQPFYEQYF. CDR3 nucleotides: TGTGCCAGCAGCCAACCCTTCTACGAGCAGTACTTC.

This chain uses TRBV9 with TRBJ1-4; 7 nucleotides agree with TRBD1. The CDR3 totals 15 residues. With V trimmed by 4 bases and J by 4 bases, 7 bases remained unmatched. Germline loops: CDR1 SGDLS, CDR2 YYNGEE. The CDR3 loop is CASSSDRVGNEKLFF. DNA of the CDR3: TGTGCCAGCAGCTCAGACAGGGTTGGTAATGAAAAACTGTTTTTT.

The rearrangement uses TRBV2 and TRBJ2-2; D is undetermined. V lost 8 bases to trimming and J lost 1 base, with 11 bases between them. This CDR3 is 14 amino acids long. Germline-derived CDR1 and CDR2 are SNHLY and FYNNEI. The CDR3 region is CASSRLKNTGELFF. The CDR3 region has the DNA TGTGCCAGCTCTAGACTTAAGAACACCGGGGAGCTGTTTTTT. The full variable domain, its missing parts supplied by reference TRBV2 and TRBJ2-2, is EPEVTQTPSHQVTQMGQEVILRCVPISNHLYFYWYRQILGQKVEFLVSFYNNEISEKSEIFDDQFSVERPDGSNFTLKIRSTKLEDSAMYFCASSRLKNTGELFFGEGSRLTVL.

The chain employs TRBV11-2 and TRBJ1-4; possible D gene TRBD1, 5 bases. V was cut by 5 bases and J by 2 bases, with 9 bases left in between. The length of the CDR3 is 14 residues. CDR1 and CDR2 (germline): SGHAT, FQNNGV. The CDR3 coding sequence is TGTGCCAGCAGCCCCCAGGGTACTAATGAAAAACTGTTTTTT. Translated: CASSPQGTNEKLFF.

Worth noting for this clone: The junction shows a germline mismatch at one end, possibly a read error. This chain links TRBV7-7 with TRBJ1-6, with D maybe TRBD1 (6 bases). The length of the CDR3 is 15 residues. Germline V gene data show CDR1 as SSHAT and CDR2 as FNYEAQ (reference sequence). DNA for the CDR3: TGTGCTAGCAGCTCCTCCCGGGACACAAGTTCACCCCTCCACTTT. Its protein product is CASSSSRDTSSPLHF.

This chain links TRBV5-6 with TRBJ2-1; D could derive from TRBD1 or TRBD2 (5 bases each). V lost 1 base to trimming and J lost 8 bases, with 13 bases between them. Germline lookup yields CDR1 SGHDT and CDR2 YYEEEE. The length of the CDR3 is 14 residues. The CDR3 DNA reads as TGTGCCAGCAGCTTGCCCGGGGACCTAGATGAGCAGTTCTTC. This translates into CASSLPGDLDEQFF. The full variable domain, completed using reference TRBV5-6 and TRBJ2-1, is DAGVTQSPTHLIKTRGQQVTLRCSPKSGHDTVSWYQQALGQGPQFIFQYYEEEERQRGNFPDRFSGHQFPNYSSELNVNALLLGDSALYLCASSLPGDLDEQFFGPGTRLTVL.

The rearrangement joins TRBV15 to TRBJ1-4, with unresolved D. The V end was cut by 5 bases, the J end by 5 bases, with 12 bases between. CDR1 is LNHNV, CDR2 YYDKDF, per germline (reference sequence). This CDR3 comprises 14 residues. CDR3 nucleotides: TGTGCCACCAGCCCGAGGGATGTGAATGAAAAACTGTTTTTT. Encoded protein: CATSPRDVNEKLFF.

V gene TRBV5-1 combines with J gene TRBJ2-1; D not resolved. Germline CDR1 is SGHRS and CDR2 is YFSETQ. The CDR3 contains 14 residues. Trimming stripped 0 bases from V and 7 bases from J, with 11 bases between. The CDR3 here is CASSLVFSGNEQFF. DNA of the CDR3: TGCGCCAGCAGCTTGGTATTCTCCGGGAATGAGCAGTTCTTC.

J is TRBJ2-1 and V is TRBV10-2; tentatively, D is TRBD1 (6 bases). Trimming left V 6 bases short and J 9 bases short, with 9 bases between. The CDR3 is made up of 11 amino acids. CDR1 is WSHSY, CDR2 SAAADI, per germline. DNA of the CDR3: TGCGCCAGCAGCCGGGACACTGAGCAGTTCTTC. It is translated as CASSRDTEQFF.

The chain is built from TRBV7-9 and TRBJ1-2; D perhaps matches TRBD1 (6 bases). This CDR3 has 19 residues. Germline lookup yields CDR1 SEHNR and CDR2 FQNEAQ (reference sequence). Trimming stripped 3 bases from V and 4 bases from J, with 27 bases between. The CDR3 DNA reads TGTGCCAGCAGCTTTACGACCCCCAATTATCAGGGGTCAAGCTATGGCTACACCTTC. Its protein product is CASSFTTPNYQGSSYGYTF.